The TCR beta chain under discussion was sequenced for a study of OX40 agonist ivuxolimab in advanced cancers. Overall study context: Those enrolled were 82.7% male, with a mean age of roughly 60 years and ages from roughly 20 to 85.

Study-wide results and limits: There were also nonresponders showing low normalized T-cell clonal expansion.

Trimming left V 2 bases short and J 5 bases short, with 3 bases between. This CDR3 has 12 amino acids. Per germline, CDR1 MRHNA and CDR2 SNTAGT. Regarding this clone: The antigen is undetermined.

Repertoires were generated with immunoSEQ multiplex PCR, while TCRdb's copy carries only in-frame clones and drops some. The profile shows roughly 79,000 clones, roughly 81% of them singletons. The chain links TRBV6-4 to TRBJ2-2; D remains unclear. This clonotype was sampled from an adult with an advanced solid tumor such as melanoma, head and neck, liver or kidney cancer. Material: CD4+ or CD8+ T cells sorted from blood, obtained in a trial of the OX40 agonist ivuxolimab. The DNA of the CDR3 is TGTGCCAGCAGTGACCGGACCGGGGAGCTGTTTTTT. Protein sequence: CASSDRTGELFF.